This passage covers 30 T cell receptor beta chains from one sample sequenced in a study of blood T cells in healthy people across ages. PCR was performed a second time for about 6 to 12 cycles using a sample-barcoded 5' primer and a J-beta primer mix. TCRdb re-called the 5' RACE reads with MiXCR, one entry per CDR3 protein. The data contain fewer than 2 million distinct CDR3 sequences, about 39% of them singletons. The source material was blood. The receptor set was obtained from a human donor in good health.

In nucleotides, the CDR3 is TGTGCCAGCAGCTTAGCCCGGGACAGGGGGTATGGCAATCAGCCCCAGCATTTT. Protein product: CASSLARDRGYGNQPQHF. This chain links TRBV7-2 with TRBJ1-5, with 11 bases lining up with TRBD1. With 0 bases clipped from V and 2 bases from J, the junction kept 6 bases outside the gene matches. Germline CDR1 reads SGHTA; CDR2 reads FQGNSA. This CDR3 comprises 18 residues.

This clonotype has a handful of counts. V and J are TRBV4-2 and TRBJ2-6; the match to TRBD1 covers 9 bases. The germline CDR1 and CDR2 sequences are LGHNA and YNFKEQ. V shed 2 bases and J 0 bases; nucleotides not matched to a gene: 8. The CDR3 is 19 amino acids. CDR3 sequence reads: CASSQRFWTGDSGANVLTF. CDR3 bases: TGTGCCAGCAGCCAAAGATTCTGGACAGGGGACTCTGGGGCCAACGTCCTGACTTTC.

The rearrangement links TRBV7-2 to TRBJ2-3, with 7 bases aligning to TRBD2. V shed 5 bases and J 3 bases; nucleotides not matched to a gene: 17. The CDR3 loop spans 18 amino acids. Germline V gene data show CDR1 as SGHTA and CDR2 as FQGNSA. The CDR3 DNA follows: TGTGCCAGCAGCCTTAAGGCGAGCGGGGAATATTTTACAGATACGCAGTATTTT. Encoded protein: CASSLKASGEYFTDTQYF.

This rearrangement joins TRBV20-1 to TRBJ2-7; D gene ambiguous. CDR1 is DFQATT and CDR2 is SNEGSKA in the germline V gene (reference sequence). Between the trimmed V and J ends, which lost 1 base and 4 bases, there was a span of 14 bases. The CDR3 contains 14 residues. As DNA, the CDR3 is TGCAGTGCTAGAGCCCCCACAGCCTTATACGAGCAGTACTTC. Translation: CSARAPTALYEQYF.

The rearrangement uses TRBV20-1 and TRBJ1-2, with D possibly being TRBD1 (5 bases). CDR1 is DFQATT and CDR2 is SNEGSKA in the germline V gene (reference sequence). Trimming pared 6 bases from V and 0 bases from J, leaving 14 bases between. The CDR3 consists of 14 residues. This CDR3 reads CSALGRDTNYGYTF. CDR3 DNA: TGCAGTGCCTTGGGCAGGGATACTAACTATGGCTACACCTTC.

The chain joins TRBV3-1 to TRBJ2-3, with TRBD2 as a possible D gene (5 bases). CDR1 is LGHDT, CDR2 YNNKEL, per germline (reference sequence). The ends were cut back, 4 bases at V and 0 bases at J, with 17 bases in the middle. CDR3 size: 17 residues. The CDR3 reads CASSPKPTRPSTDTQYF. The CDR3 DNA reads TGTGCCAGCAGCCCTAAACCAACTAGGCCCAGCACAGATACGCAGTATTTT.

The chain uses TRBV14 and TRBJ1-2; possibly TRBD1 for D (6 bases). The germline V and J ends were trimmed by 5 bases and 7 bases, with 17 bases remaining between them. Germline assignment: CDR1 SGHDN and CDR2 FVKESK. This CDR3 has 14 amino acids. The CDR3 DNA reads as TGTGCCAGCAGCATCACAGGGCTCGCTGGTGGCTACACCTTC. It is translated as CASSITGLAGGYTF. Based on the CDR3 plus reference TRBV14 and TRBJ1-2, the full variable domain is EAGVTQFPSHSVIEKGQTVTLRCDPISGHDNLYWYRRVMGKEIKFLLHFVKESKQDESGMPNNRFLAERTGGTYSTLKVQPAELEDSGVYFCASSITGLAGGYTFGSGTRLTVV.

This clonotype was counted only a few times. The rearrangement uses TRBV4-3 and TRBJ1-2, with unresolved D. Between the trimmed V and J ends, which lost 4 bases and 6 bases, there was a span of 15 bases. The CDR3 runs to 14 residues. CDR1 is LGHNA, CDR2 YSLEER, per germline. CDR3 bases: TGCGCCAGCAGCCTGCTCGGGGAACTTGATGGCTACACCTTC. Its protein is CASSLLGELDGYTF.

This sequence joins TRBV4-3 and TRBJ1-3, with D perhaps TRBD1 (6 bases). The CDR3 sequence is 16 residues long. Germline V gene sequence: CDR1 LGHNA, CDR2 YSLEER. Trimming took off 6 bases at V and 4 bases at J, with 19 bases between the two ends. The CDR3 region is CASSSGDTLGGNTIYF. The CDR3 coding sequence is TGCGCCAGCAGTTCCGGGGACACCCTGGGGGGAAACACCATATATTTT.

This clonotype came up many times. The genes are TRBV20-1 and TRBJ2-7; D could derive from TRBD1 or TRBD2 (5 bases each). This CDR3 region has 14 residues. Germline V lookup: CDR1 DFQATT, CDR2 SNEGSKA (reference sequence). V dropped 0 bases and J dropped 3 bases, with 12 bases sitting between them. The CDR3 loop is CSAREGEGHYEQYF. The CDR3, as DNA: TGCAGTGCTAGAGAAGGTGAGGGGCACTACGAGCAGTACTTC.

This clonotype has more than one count but fewer than ten. The chain has TRBV19 and TRBJ2-1, with TRBD1 matching over 11 bases. This CDR3 has 15 residues. After removal of 8 bases from V and 9 bases from J, the junction contained 12 bases not matched to a gene. The germline V gene encodes CDR1 LNHDA and CDR2 SQIVND (reference sequence). The CDR3 sequence is CASSLRDRGLGEQFF. CDR3 in DNA: TGTGCCAGTTCCTTACGGGACAGGGGGTTAGGTGAGCAGTTCTTC. Together with reference TRBV19 and TRBJ2-1, the CDR3 gives the full variable domain: DGGITQSPKYLFRKEGQNVTLSCEQNLNHDAMYWYRQDPGQGLRLIYYSQIVNDFQKGDIAEGYSVSREKKESFPLTVTSAQKNPTAFYLCASSLRDRGLGEQFFGPGTRLTVL.

This clonotype was counted between two and nine times. The CDR3 region has the DNA TGCAGTGCGACTAGCGGGGGGGCTAACACAGATACGCAGTATTTT. Translation gives CSATSGGANTDTQYF. The chain has TRBV20-1 and TRBJ2-3, with 14 bases fitting TRBD2. From germline, CDR1 is DFQATT and CDR2 SNEGSKA (reference sequence). The CDR3 is 15 amino acids. V shed 6 bases and J 2 bases; nucleotides not matched to a gene: 4.

The chain uses TRBV19 and TRBJ1-2; 7 bases fit TRBD1. Germline V gene sequence: CDR1 LNHDA, CDR2 SQIVND (reference sequence). The CDR3 has 15 residues. J was trimmed by 2 bases and V by 0 bases; bases with no gene match: 3. The CDR3: CASSIEPGQNYGYTF. The CDR3 DNA reads TGTGCCAGTAGTATAGAACCGGGACAGAACTATGGCTACACCTTC.

This chain connects TRBV5-6 to TRBJ2-2; TRBD2 is a possible D gene (5 bases). Germline V gene data show CDR1 as SGHDT and CDR2 as YYEEEE. This CDR3 comprises 16 residues. With 4 bases removed from V and 4 bases from J, the gap between germline ends came to 17 bases. For the CDR3, the DNA is TGTGCCAGCAGCCCCCTAGCAGCCCCTACCACCGGGGAGCTGTTTTTT. Encoded protein: CASSPLAAPTTGELFF.

Regarding this clonotype: No conserved phenylalanine or tryptophan ends this CDR3, so it is likely a read error. The CDR3 spells CASSFPDRVNQPQHC. CDR3 nucleotide sequence: TGTGCCAGCAGTTTCCCGGACAGGGTGAATCAGCCCCAGCATTGT. V is TRBV28 and J is TRBJ1-5; 8 bases fit TRBD1. The V and J ends lost 3 bases and 4 bases, in that order; junction bases with no gene match: 5. The V gene's germline CDR1 is MDHEN and CDR2 SYDVKM. The CDR3 has 15 amino acids.

The chain employs TRBV7-2 and TRBJ2-3; D is ambiguous. Germline values: CDR1 SGHTA, CDR2 FQGNSA. This CDR3 comprises 12 residues. The V end lost 5 bases, the J end lost 8 bases, and 11 bases lay between the germline ends. The CDR3 nucleotides are TGTGCCAGCAGCGGGTTGGTAGCTACGCAGTATTTT. Translating it yields CASSGLVATQYF.

This chain connects TRBV4-1 to TRBJ1-5, with D possibly matching TRBD1 (6 bases). V was trimmed by 4 bases and J by 0 bases, leaving 13 bases between them. CDR1 and CDR2 (germline): MGHRA, YSYEKL. The CDR3 covers 16 residues. CDR3 DNA sequence: TGCGCCAGCAGCCCTCAGGGGCCCGGTAGCAATCAGCCCCAGCATTTT. It encodes CASSPQGPGSNQPQHF.

This clonotype was seen a few times. This rearrangement joins TRBV6-2 or TRBV6-3 to TRBJ2-1, with a tentative D call TRBD2 (6 bases). This CDR3 is built from 15 residues. Germline CDR1 MNHEY, CDR2 SVGEGT. V dropped 8 bases and J dropped 0 bases, with 14 bases sitting between them. The CDR3, as DNA: TGTGCCAGCGGATCCGACGGGGGCTCCTACAATGAGCAGTTCTTC. Its translation is CASGSDGGSYNEQFF.

V gene TRBV6-5 combines with J gene TRBJ1-1; D remains ambiguous. CDR1 is MNHEY and CDR2 is SVGAGI in the germline V gene. V lost 2 bases and J 2 bases, leaving 3 bases between the germline ends. The CDR3 covers 12 residues. The CDR3 spells CASSYENTEAFF. The CDR3 bases are TGTGCCAGCAGTTACGAAAACACTGAAGCTTTCTTT.

This clonotype was seen repeatedly, ten times or more. The CDR3 loop reads CSVGRLNEQFF. The CDR3 DNA sequence: TGCAGTGTAGGACGCCTCAATGAGCAGTTCTTC. This rearrangement joins TRBV29-1 to TRBJ2-1; D is ambiguous. CDR1 SQVTM and CDR2 ANQGSEA come from the germline V gene. CDR3 length equals 11 residues.

The rearrangement uses TRBV3-1 and TRBJ1-6, with a tentative D call TRBD1 (5 bases). The germline CDR1 and CDR2 sequences are LGHDT and YNNKEL (reference sequence). V lost 0 bases and J 7 bases, leaving 16 bases between the germline ends. The CDR3 runs to 17 residues. CDR3 amino acids: CASSQDPGAAVNSPLHF. The CDR3 DNA reads as TGTGCCAGCAGCCAAGATCCCGGGGCCGCAGTAAATTCACCCCTCCACTTT.

The chain employs TRBV4-2 and TRBJ2-5; 10 positions agree with TRBD2. Germline CDR1 and CDR2: LGHNA and YNFKEQ. The CDR3 is 17 amino acids. V dropped 0 bases and J dropped 2; count of bases not matched to a gene: 6. In DNA, the CDR3 is TGTGCCAGCAGCCAAGATCTTAGCGGGGGGATACAAGAGACCCAGTACTTC. The encoded protein is CASSQDLSGGIQETQYF.

This sequence joins TRBV28 and TRBJ1-4; tentative D call: TRBD1 (6 bases). This CDR3 contains 12 residues. V lost 6 bases and J lost 8, with 10 bases in between. The germline CDR1 and CDR2 sequences are MDHEN and SYDVKM. The DNA for the CDR3 is TGTGCCAGCAGGAACAGGGCCGAAAAACTGTTTTTT. The encoded protein is CASRNRAEKLFF. The entire variable domain, with the rest obtained from reference TRBV28 and TRBJ1-4, is as follows: DVKVTQSSRYLVKRTGEKVFLECVQDMDHENMFWYRQDPGLGLRLIYFSYDVKMKEKGDIPEGYSVSREKKERFSLILESASTNQTSMYLCASRNRAEKLFFGSGTQLSVL.

The V and J genes are TRBV13 and TRBJ2-7; tentatively, D is TRBD2 (5 bases). V was cut by 4 bases and J by 0 bases, with 19 bases left in between. This CDR3 is 17 amino acids long. Germline V CDR1 and CDR2: PRHDT, FYEKMQ (reference sequence). DNA of the CDR3: TGTGCCAGCAGCTACTCTCCGGGGTCGGGTAACTCCTACGAGCAGTACTTC. It encodes CASSYSPGSGNSYEQYF.

V and J are TRBV6-6 and TRBJ2-5, with 8 bases aligning to TRBD2. V gave up 5 bases and J gave up 5 bases; unmatched junction bases: 10. Per germline, CDR1 MNHNY and CDR2 SVGAGI (reference sequence). CDR3 size: 15 residues. CDR3 nucleotides: TGTGCCAGCAGTCGACTGGGACTAGTGTTGGAGACCCAGTACTTC. Protein product: CASSRLGLVLETQYF.

The J gene is TRBJ2-5, the V gene TRBV6-2 or TRBV6-3; 7 nucleotides agree with TRBD1. There are 13 residues in the CDR3. The junction had 6 bases not matched to a gene; V was cut back by 2 bases and J by 9 bases. Germline CDR1 MNHEY, CDR2 SVGEGT. The DNA for the CDR3 is TGTGCCAGCAGTTACGCCCCCACAGGGGCCCAGTACTTC. Translating gives CASSYAPTGAQYF.

A few counts support this clonotype. The J gene is TRBJ1-1, the V gene TRBV7-8; D is uncertain. Trimming took 5 bases from V and 1 from J, leaving 17 bases between them. This CDR3 contains 16 residues. Looked up from germline, CDR1 is SGHVS and CDR2 is FQNEAQ. The DNA of the CDR3 is TGTGCCAGCAGCCCAACGGGCGGCGGAACGAACACTGAAGCTTTCTTT. Encoded protein: CASSPTGGGTNTEAFF.

This clonotype turned up a few times. The CDR3 here is CASSQTGGVGANYGYTF. CDR3 sequence (DNA): TGTGCCAGCAGTCAGACAGGGGGCGTCGGAGCTAACTATGGCTACACCTTC. The chain carries TRBV12-3 or TRBV12-4 and TRBJ1-2, with TRBD1 identical over 10 bases. The CDR3 is made up of 17 amino acids. V lost 5 bases and J lost 0; bases outside the gene matches: 9.

The rearrangement uses TRBV4-3 and TRBJ1-2, with D unresolved. The germline gives CDR1 LGHNA, CDR2 YSLEER. The CDR3 has 14 residues. Trimming shortened V by 4 bases and J by 11 bases, and 20 bases separated the two germline ends. The CDR3 bases are TGCGCCAGCAGCCGAAGACTCTTCTGGACCCCATACACCTTC. This translates into CASSRRLFWTPYTF.

The V call is TRBV29-1, the J call TRBJ2-1; D possibly corresponds to TRBD2 (6 bases). The CDR3 covers 15 residues. Trimming pared 7 bases from V and 0 bases from J, leaving 16 bases between. Germline CDR1 reads SQVTM; CDR2 reads ANQGSEA. CDR3 DNA sequence: TGCAGCGCCGCTTCGGCGGGACCCTCCTACAATGAGCAGTTCTTC. Translated, it gives CSAASAGPSYNEQFF.